This TCR beta chain was profiled in a study of T cell repertoires in cytomegalovirus infection. Germline V gene lookup returns CDR1 SGHVS and CDR2 FNYEAQ. V shed 5 bases and J shed 7 bases, with 18 bases lying between them. The CDR3 runs 15 residues. Remarks on this clonotype: Its antigen remains unidentified.

Findings of the study overall: Cumulative public TCR beta family frequency identified carriers of CMV plus the relevant HLA.

TCRdb reprocessed the reads with MiXCR, giving one entry per CDR3 protein. Of some 800,000 distinct CDR3 sequences in the sample, about 31% were seen once. The chain couples TRBV7-6 to TRBJ1-5; D might be TRBD1 (5 bases). The origin of this receptor is a human donor in good health (CMV status not recorded). Some clones in this sample may be carry-over from other donors' samples. Sequences were derived from cultured CD8+ T cells from PBMCs, sampled from culture after CMV antigen stimulation. This CDR3 reads CASSLGQGGWQPQHF. The CDR3 region has the DNA TGTGCCAGCAGCCTTGGGCAGGGAGGATGGCAGCCCCAGCATTTT.